This TCR beta chain stems from a study of cytomegalovirus exposure and HLA in healthy donors. About the research overall: There were fewer than 130 million unique TCR beta sequences, drawn from roughly 200 million T cells, in an earlier analysis.

CDR3 length equals 14 residues. Germline CDR1 reads MRHNA; CDR2 reads SNTAGT. Trimming removed 4 bases from V and 2 bases from J; junction bases left unmatched: 5. Concerning this clone: Its target is unknown.

The PCR employed 60 Vbeta primers together with 13 Jbeta primers. Repertoires were generated with immunoSEQ multiplex PCR, while TCRdb's copy carries only in-frame clones and drops some. The sample carries about 140,000 clones, roughly 78% recorded once. Overall study results and limits: Later analysis indicated greater clonal expansion among HLA-associated TCR beta chains than among equally common other chains.

The receptor was isolated from a man between 18 and 29 years old in good health and CMV-seropositive. This sequence joins TRBV6-4 and TRBJ2-7; 7 positions match TRBD1. The sequenced material came from PBMCs. CDR3 residues: CASSAQGFPYEQYF. Written as DNA, the CDR3 is TGTGCCAGCAGTGCACAGGGGTTCCCCTACGAGCAGTACTTC.